This paragraph reports one T cell receptor beta chain. Study processing details: How many nucleated cells were present was estimated from reference gene primer amplification. Repertoires were generated with immunoSEQ multiplex PCR, while TCRdb's copy carries only in-frame clones and drops some. V and J calls plus clone size are reproduced from that table; the DNA served to infer D and trimming. Counted here are approximately 500,000 clones, about 89% occurring once; the ten biggest clones make up 7.8%. These data are taken from a study of blood T cell repertoires in COVID-19. For the study at large: Both acute and convalescent COVID-19 samples were obtained from the United States, Italy and Spain. Sources were T cells, B-cell-depleted T cells, or PBMCs; the material itself was cDNA or gDNA.

V was cut by 2 bases and J by 0 bases, with 8 bases left in between. This CDR3 spans 15 amino acids. Germline V CDR1 and CDR2: MNHEY, SVGAGI. Sequenced input: peripheral blood. The rearrangement uses TRBV6-5 and TRBJ2-1; D might be TRBD2 (6 bases). The sequence came from a woman aged 45-65 years with COVID-19, enrolled during active disease. The CDR3 is CASSYAGSSYNEQFF. The CDR3 nucleotides are TGTGCCAGCAGTTACGCGGGGAGCTCCTACAATGAGCAGTTCTTC.